This T cell receptor (beta chain) was profiled in a study of chemoradiotherapy in HPV16-positive cancers. Here immunoSEQ multiplex PCR was the method, and the copy in TCRdb shows in-frame clones only, minus some. The sample shows about 10,000 clones, 74% of them seen only once. This CDR3 contains 18 residues. The V and J ends lost 0 bases and 6 bases, in that order; junction bases with no gene match: 13. Germline CDR1 SGHNT, CDR2 YYREEE (reference sequence). The specimen was obtained from a patient who underwent chemoradiotherapy. The gene calls are TRBV5-4 and TRBJ2-1; 9 positions agree with TRBD2. The sequence was collected from a human donor with HPV-associated anogenital cancer. Here the CDR3 reads CASSLDVGGRANPNEQFF. CDR3 coding DNA: TGTGCCAGCAGCTTGGACGTCGGCGGGAGGGCCAATCCCAATGAGCAGTTCTTC.